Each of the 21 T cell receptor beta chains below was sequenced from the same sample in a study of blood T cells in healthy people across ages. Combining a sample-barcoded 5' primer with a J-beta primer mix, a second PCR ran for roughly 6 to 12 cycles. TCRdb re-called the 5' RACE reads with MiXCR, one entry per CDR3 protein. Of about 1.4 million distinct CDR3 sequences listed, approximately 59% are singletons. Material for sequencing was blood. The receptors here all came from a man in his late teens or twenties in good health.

CDR3 nucleotides: TGTGCCATCTCGCGAGGAAACATTCAGTACTTC. As protein: CAISRGNIQYF. The chain combines TRBV6-2 or TRBV6-3 with TRBJ2-4; D not certain. The CDR3 loop spans 11 amino acids. V shed 10 bases and J shed 6 bases, with 10 bases lying between them. Per the germline V gene, CDR1 is MNHEY and CDR2 is SVGEGT.

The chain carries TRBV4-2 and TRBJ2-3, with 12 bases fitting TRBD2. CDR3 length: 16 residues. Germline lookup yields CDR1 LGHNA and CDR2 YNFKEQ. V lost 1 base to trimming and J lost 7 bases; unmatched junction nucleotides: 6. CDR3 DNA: TGTGCCAGCAGCCAAGGTGCTAGCGGGGGGGCAAATACGCAGTATTTT. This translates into CASSQGASGGANTQYF.

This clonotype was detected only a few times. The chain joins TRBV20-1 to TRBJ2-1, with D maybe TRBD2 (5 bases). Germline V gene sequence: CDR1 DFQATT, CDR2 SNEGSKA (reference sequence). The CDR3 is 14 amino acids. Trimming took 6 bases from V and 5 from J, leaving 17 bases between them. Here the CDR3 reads CSASAEVVHNEQFF. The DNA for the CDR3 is TGCAGTGCATCAGCGGAAGTTGTTCACAATGAGCAGTTCTTC.

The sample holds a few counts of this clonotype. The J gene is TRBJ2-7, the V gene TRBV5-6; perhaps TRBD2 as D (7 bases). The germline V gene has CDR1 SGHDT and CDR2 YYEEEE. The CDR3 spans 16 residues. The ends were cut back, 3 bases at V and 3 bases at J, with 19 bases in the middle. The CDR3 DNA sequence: TGTGCCAGCAGCTCGAGGGGGGGCCGTCTTCGCTACGAGCAGTACTTC. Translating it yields CASSSRGGRLRYEQYF.

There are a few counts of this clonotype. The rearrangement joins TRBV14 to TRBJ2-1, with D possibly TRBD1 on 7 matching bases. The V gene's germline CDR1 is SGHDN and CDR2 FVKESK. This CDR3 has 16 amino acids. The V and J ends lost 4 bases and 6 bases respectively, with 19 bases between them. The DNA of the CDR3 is TGTGCCAGCAGCCCCCGCCGACAGGGACTCTTCAATGAGCAGTTCTTC. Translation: CASSPRRQGLFNEQFF.

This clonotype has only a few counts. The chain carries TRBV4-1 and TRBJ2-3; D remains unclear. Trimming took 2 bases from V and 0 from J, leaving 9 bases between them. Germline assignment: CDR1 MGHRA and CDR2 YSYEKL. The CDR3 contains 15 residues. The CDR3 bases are TGCGCCAGCAGCCAAAACGACTTTAGCACAGATACGCAGTATTTT. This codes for CASSQNDFSTDTQYF.

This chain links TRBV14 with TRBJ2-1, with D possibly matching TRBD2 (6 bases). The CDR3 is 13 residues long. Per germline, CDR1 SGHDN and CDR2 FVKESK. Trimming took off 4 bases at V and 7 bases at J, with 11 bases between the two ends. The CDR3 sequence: CASSPHGGNEQFF. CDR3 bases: TGTGCCAGCAGCCCCCACGGGGGAAATGAGCAGTTCTTC.

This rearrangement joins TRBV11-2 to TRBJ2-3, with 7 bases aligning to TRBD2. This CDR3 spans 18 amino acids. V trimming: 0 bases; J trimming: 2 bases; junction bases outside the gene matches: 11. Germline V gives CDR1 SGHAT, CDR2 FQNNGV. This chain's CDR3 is CASSLDLLAEALTDTQYF. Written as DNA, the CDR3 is TGTGCCAGCAGCTTAGACCTCCTAGCGGAAGCACTCACAGATACGCAGTATTTT.

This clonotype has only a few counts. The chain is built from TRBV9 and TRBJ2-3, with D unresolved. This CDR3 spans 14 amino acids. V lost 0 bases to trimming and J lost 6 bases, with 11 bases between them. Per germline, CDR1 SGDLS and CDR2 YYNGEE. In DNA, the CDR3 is TGTGCCAGCAGCGTAGGAGTAAGTGAGGATACGCAGTATTTT. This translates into CASSVGVSEDTQYF.

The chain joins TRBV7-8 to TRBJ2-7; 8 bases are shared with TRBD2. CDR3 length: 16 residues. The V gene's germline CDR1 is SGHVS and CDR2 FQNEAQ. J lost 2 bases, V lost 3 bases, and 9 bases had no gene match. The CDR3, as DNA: TGTGCCAGCAGCTTGGGGCGGCTAGCGGGTGCCTACGAGCAGTACTTC. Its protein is CASSLGRLAGAYEQYF. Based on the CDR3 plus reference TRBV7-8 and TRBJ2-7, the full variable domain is GAGVSQSPRYKVAKRGQDVALRCDPISGHVSLFWYQQALGQGPEFLTYFQNEAQLDKSGLPSDRFFAERPEGSVSTLKIQRTQQEDSAVYLCASSLGRLAGAYEQYFGPGTRLTVT.

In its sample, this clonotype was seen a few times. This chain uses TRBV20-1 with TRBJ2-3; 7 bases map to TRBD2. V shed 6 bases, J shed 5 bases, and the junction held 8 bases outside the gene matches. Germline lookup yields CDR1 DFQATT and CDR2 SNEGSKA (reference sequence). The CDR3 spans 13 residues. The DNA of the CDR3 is TGCAGTGCCCAAAGGACTAGGGGAGATACGCAGTATTTT. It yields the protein CSAQRTRGDTQYF.

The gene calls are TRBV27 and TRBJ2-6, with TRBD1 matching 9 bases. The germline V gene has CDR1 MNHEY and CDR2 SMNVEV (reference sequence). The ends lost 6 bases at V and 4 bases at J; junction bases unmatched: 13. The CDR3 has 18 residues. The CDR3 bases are TGTGCCAGCAGCCTCACCGGGACAGGGAGGACAGGGGCCAACGTCCTGACTTTC. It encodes CASSLTGTGRTGANVLTF.

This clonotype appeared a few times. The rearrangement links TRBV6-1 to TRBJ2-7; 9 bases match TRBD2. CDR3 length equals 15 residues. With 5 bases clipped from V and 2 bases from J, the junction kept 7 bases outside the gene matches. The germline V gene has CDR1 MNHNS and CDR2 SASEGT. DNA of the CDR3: TGTGCCAGCAGTACCCGGGCGGGGGGGCCCTACGAGCAGTACTTC. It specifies CASSTRAGGPYEQYF.

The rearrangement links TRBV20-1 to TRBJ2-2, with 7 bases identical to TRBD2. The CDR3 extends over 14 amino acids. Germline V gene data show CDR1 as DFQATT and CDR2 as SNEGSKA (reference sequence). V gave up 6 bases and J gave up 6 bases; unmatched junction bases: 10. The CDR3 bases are TGCAGTGCAGTTCCGGGACTAAAATCCGGGGAGCTGTTTTTT. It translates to CSAVPGLKSGELFF.

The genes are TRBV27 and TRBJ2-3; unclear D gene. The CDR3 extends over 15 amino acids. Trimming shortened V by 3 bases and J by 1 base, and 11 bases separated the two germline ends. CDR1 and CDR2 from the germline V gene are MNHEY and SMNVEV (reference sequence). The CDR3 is CASSFQEPGTDTQYF. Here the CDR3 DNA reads TGTGCCAGCAGTTTCCAGGAGCCCGGCACAGATACGCAGTATTTT.

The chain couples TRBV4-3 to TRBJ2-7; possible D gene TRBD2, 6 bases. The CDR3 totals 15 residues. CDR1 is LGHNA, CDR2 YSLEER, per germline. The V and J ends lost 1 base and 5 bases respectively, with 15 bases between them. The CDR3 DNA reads TGCGCCAGCAGCCAAGCCGGCGGGGACTTTGACGAGCAGTACTTC. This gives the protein CASSQAGGDFDEQYF.

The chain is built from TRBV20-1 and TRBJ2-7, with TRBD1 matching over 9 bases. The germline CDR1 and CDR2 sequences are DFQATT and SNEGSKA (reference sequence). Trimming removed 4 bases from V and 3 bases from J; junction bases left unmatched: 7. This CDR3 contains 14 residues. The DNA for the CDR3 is TGCAGTGCTACACTTCGGACAGGGGACTACGAGCAGTACTTC. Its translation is CSATLRTGDYEQYF.

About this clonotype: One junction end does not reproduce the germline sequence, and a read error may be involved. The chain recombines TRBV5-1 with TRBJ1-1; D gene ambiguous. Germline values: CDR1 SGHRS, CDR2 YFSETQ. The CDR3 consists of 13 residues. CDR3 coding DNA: TGTGCCAGCAGTTCGAGGGTTAACACTGAAGCTTTCTTT. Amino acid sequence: CASSSRVNTEAFF.

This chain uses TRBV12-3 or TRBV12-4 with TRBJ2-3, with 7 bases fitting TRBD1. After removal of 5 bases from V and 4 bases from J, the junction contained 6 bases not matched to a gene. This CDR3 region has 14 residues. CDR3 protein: CASSHRGSADTQYF. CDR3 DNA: TGTGCCAGCAGTCACAGGGGCTCAGCAGATACGCAGTATTTT.

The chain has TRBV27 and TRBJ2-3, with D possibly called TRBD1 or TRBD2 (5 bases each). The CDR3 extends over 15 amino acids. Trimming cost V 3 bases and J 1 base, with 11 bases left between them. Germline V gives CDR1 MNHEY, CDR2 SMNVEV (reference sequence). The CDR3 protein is CASSFGAVRTDTQYF. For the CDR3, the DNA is TGTGCCAGCAGTTTCGGGGCCGTTCGCACAGATACGCAGTATTTT.

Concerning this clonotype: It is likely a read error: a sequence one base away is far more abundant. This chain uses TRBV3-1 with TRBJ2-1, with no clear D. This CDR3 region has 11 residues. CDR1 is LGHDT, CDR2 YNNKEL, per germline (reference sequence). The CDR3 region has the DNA TGTGCCAGAAGCCTCGTAAATGAGCAGTTCTTC. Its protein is CARSLVNEQFF.